The 5 T cell receptor beta chains below come from one sample, sequenced in a study of cytotoxic CD8 clonotypes in ibrutinib-treated CLL. Using immunoSEQ multiplex PCR, the repertoire was profiled, and TCRdb retains in-frame clones only, with some absent. The sample comprises about 49,000 clones, approximately 50% of which are singletons, and around a third rests with the top ten. This specimen was PBMCs, taken after 12 months of ibrutinib treatment. The receptor set was obtained from a human donor with chronic lymphocytic leukemia.

This clone came up a few times. CDR3 loop: CASSLAGTYEQYF. The CDR3 nucleotides are TGTGCCAGCTCACTAGCCGGGACCTACGAGCAGTACTTC. V gene TRBV18 combines with J gene TRBJ2-7, with D perhaps TRBD2 (5 bases). The V gene lost 4 bases and the J gene lost 2 bases, with 9 bases spanning the gap. The length of the CDR3 is 13 residues. Per the germline V gene, CDR1 is KGHSH and CDR2 is LQKENI.

This clone was seen more than once but under ten times. CDR3: CASSLGLTVGSSYNEQFF. For the CDR3, the DNA is TGCGCCAGCAGCTTAGGACTCACTGTGGGTAGCTCCTACAATGAGCAGTTCTTC. The gene calls are TRBV4-1 and TRBJ2-1; D perhaps matches TRBD2 (5 bases). The CDR3 has 18 residues. The germline gives CDR1 MGHRA, CDR2 YSYEKL. The V gene lost 5 bases and the J gene lost 0 bases, with 20 bases spanning the gap.

This clone has a handful of counts. This same CDR3 is encoded by further DNA sequences in the sample. The chain has TRBV28 and TRBJ2-6; D not certain. Germline CDR1 is MDHEN and CDR2 is SYDVKM. V lost 1 base to trimming and J lost 0 bases, with 4 bases between them. This CDR3 is built from 15 residues. CDR3 residues: CASSLFGSGANVLTF. The CDR3 DNA is TGTGCCAGCAGTTTATTCGGCTCTGGGGCCAACGTCCTGACTTTC.

In DNA, the CDR3 is TGTGCCAGCATACAGGGTAAGACCTCTGGGGCCAACGTCCTGACTTTC. It specifies CASIQGKTSGANVLTF. The V call is TRBV6-6, the J call TRBJ2-6; TRBD1 is a possible D gene (6 bases). Germline CDR1 is MNHNY and CDR2 is SVGAGI (reference sequence). This CDR3 is built from 16 residues. V gave up 7 bases and J gave up 0 bases, with 13 bases separating them.

The genes are TRBV21-1 and TRBJ2-1; no DNA check was done on the table's D call, TRBD1. TRBV21-1 is termed a pseudogene. The CDR3 sequence is 15 residues long. The CDR3, as DNA: TGTGCCAGCCCCAACAGGGAACTTAGGTACAATGAGCAGTTCTTC. Translating it yields CASPNRELRYNEQFF.